This record looks at one T cell receptor beta chain sequence and its context. The antigen remains undetermined. Germline V gives CDR1 SGHDT, CDR2 YYEEEE. The CDR3 covers 14 residues. Trimming pared 6 bases from V and 7 bases from J, leaving 20 bases between. Amplification from RNA transcripts yielded the TCR beta CDR3 regions. RT-PCR in the first round used HTBI primers; a second-round multiplex PCR followed. TCRdb itself ran the multiplex PCR reads through MiXCR, one entry per CDR3 protein. The sample shows about 370,000 distinct CDR3 sequences, around 18% of them seen only once. These data belong to a study of Graves' ophthalmopathy and Graves' hyperthyroidism. Study information: Untreated patients at initial diagnosis provided peripheral blood.

Excluded: other autoimmune disease, uncontrolled infection, pregnancy or lactation. Clinical symptoms, serum thyroxine, TRAb, thyroid ultrasound and orbital computed tomography formed the basis of diagnosis. Study results and caveats: Among expanded thyroid clonotypes above 0.001 frequency, most also occurred in blood.

The specimen sequenced was peripheral blood. The chain recombines TRBV5-6 with TRBJ2-7, with D possibly being TRBD2 (5 bases). This clonotype was obtained from a young woman with Graves' ophthalmopathy. The CDR3 nucleotides read TGTGCCAGCACCCTGATCGATCTAGCCGGGGAGCAGTACTTC. Its protein product is CASTLIDLAGEQYF.